These 21 T cell receptor beta chains were sequenced from one sample in a study of blood T cell repertoires in COVID-19. The method was immunoSEQ multiplex PCR; TCRdb's version includes in-frame clones alone and lacks a portion of them. The table records more than 85,000 clones, around 87% of them present only once. Specimen: peripheral blood. These TCRs come from a human donor in a cohort sampled during active COVID-19.

The CDR3: CASSQEEGLYEQYF. In DNA form, the CDR3 reads TGCGCCAGCAGCCAAGAAGAGGGCCTCTACGAGCAGTACTTC. The chain joins TRBV4-3 to TRBJ2-7; maybe TRBD2 (5 bases). The CDR3 is 14 residues long. Germline assignment: CDR1 LGHNA and CDR2 YSLEER. Trimming shortened V by 0 bases and J by 3 bases, and 9 bases separated the two germline ends.

This chain connects TRBV30 to TRBJ1-2; the D gene is possibly TRBD1 (6 bases). The CDR3 is 13 amino acids. From germline, CDR1 is GTSNPN and CDR2 SVGIG (reference sequence). The DNA for the CDR3 is TGTGGGACGGATGGGGGCGCTGGCTATGGCTACACCTTC. Translating gives CGTDGGAGYGYTF. Complete variable domain (other parts from reference TRBV30 and TRBJ1-2): SQTIHQWPATLVQPVGSPLSLECTVEGTSNPNLYWYRQAAGRGLQLLFYSVGIGQISSEVPQNLSASRPQDRQFILSSKKLLLSDSGFYLCGTDGGAGYGYTFGSGTRLTVV.

This rearrangement joins TRBV7-8 to TRBJ2-6; TRBD1 is a possible D gene (5 bases). The CDR3 totals 19 residues. Germline lookup yields CDR1 SGHVS and CDR2 FQNEAQ. Trimming cost V 5 bases and J 0 bases, with 20 bases left between them. CDR3 in amino acids: CASSVPLGQANSGANVLTF. CDR3 nucleotide sequence: TGTGCCAGCAGCGTACCTTTGGGGCAGGCAAACTCTGGGGCCAACGTCCTGACTTTC.

The J gene is TRBJ2-2, the V gene TRBV18; D remains ambiguous. The germline CDR1 and CDR2 sequences are KGHSH and LQKENI. The CDR3 has 13 amino acids. V lost 4 bases and J lost 4, with 7 bases in between. CDR3 bases: TGTGCCAGCTCACTGGCTCCCACCGGGGAGCTGTTTTTT. This encodes CASSLAPTGELFF.

V and J are TRBV12-5 and TRBJ2-3; 9 bases match TRBD2. The germline gives CDR1 LGHNT, CDR2 FRNRAP. The CDR3 has 15 amino acids. After removal of 7 bases from V and 6 bases from J, the junction contained 11 bases not matched to a gene. The CDR3 bases are TGTGCTAGTGTTTCAGGCGGGGGGGCTTTGGATACGCAGTATTTT. Its protein product is CASVSGGGALDTQYF. Using reference TRBV12-5 and TRBJ2-3 for the parts outside the CDR3, the full variable domain is DARVTQTPRHKVTEMGQEVTMRCQPILGHNTVFWYRQTMMQGLELLAYFRNRAPLDDSGMPKDRFSAEMPDATLATLKIQPSEPRDSAVYFCASVSGGGALDTQYFGPGTRLTVL.

The chain is built from TRBV7-3 and TRBJ2-2, with 8 bases matching TRBD1. CDR1 SGHTA and CDR2 FQGTGA come from the germline V gene. V dropped 5 bases and J dropped 6; count of bases not matched to a gene: 17. This CDR3 is 18 amino acids long. In DNA, the CDR3 is TGTGCCAGCAGCGGCCTCTCAGGGGGCTTGTCGGAGGCCGGGGAGCTGTTTTTT. Amino acids: CASSGLSGGLSEAGELFF. The entire variable domain, with the rest obtained from reference TRBV7-3 and TRBJ2-2, is as follows: GAGVSQTPSNKVTEKGKYVELRCDPISGHTALYWYRQSLGQGPEFLIYFQGTGAADDSGLPNDRFFAVRPEGSVSTLKIQRTERGDSAVYLCASSGLSGGLSEAGELFFGEGSRLTVL.

The CDR3 spells CASSLWGVSSSSGNTIYF. The CDR3 nucleotides read TGTGCCAGCAGCTTATGGGGGGTGTCATCCTCTTCTGGAAACACCATATATTTT. The rearrangement uses TRBV7-9 and TRBJ1-3; D is possibly TRBD1 (5 bases). V was trimmed by 2 bases and J by 1 base, leaving 18 bases between them. The CDR3 is 18 residues long. CDR1 SEHNR and CDR2 FQNEAQ come from the germline V gene (reference sequence). Full variable domain (remainder filled in from reference TRBV7-9 and TRBJ1-3): DTGVSQNPRHKITKRGQNVTFRCDPISEHNRLYWYRQTLGQGPEFLTYFQNEAQLEKSRLLSDRFSAERPKGSFSTLEIQRTEQGDSAMYLCASSLWGVSSSSGNTIYFGEGSWLTVV.

This rearrangement joins TRBV27 to TRBJ1-6; 8 nucleotides agree with TRBD1. In germline, CDR1 is MNHEY, CDR2 SMNVEV (reference sequence). Unmatched junction bases numbered 18, after V lost 9 bases and J lost 5 bases. The CDR3 loop spans 18 amino acids. CDR3 coding DNA: TGTGCCAGTAAAGGGGCCGGGACAGGTAAGTCTGATAATTCACCCCTCCACTTT. Its protein is CASKGAGTGKSDNSPLHF.

This chain connects TRBV18 to TRBJ1-4; TRBD1 is a possible D gene (6 bases). The ends were cut back, 6 bases at V and 7 bases at J, with 24 bases in the middle. CDR1 and CDR2 from the germline V gene are KGHSH and LQKENI. The CDR3 extends over 17 amino acids. The CDR3 loop is CASSESLEAAGVEKLFF. CDR3 bases: TGTGCCAGCTCGGAGTCCCTCGAGGCGGCAGGGGTTGAAAAACTGTTTTTT.

This chain joins TRBV12-3 or TRBV12-4 and TRBJ1-5; a possible D gene is TRBD1 (5 bases). The V end lost 5 bases, the J end lost 6 bases, and 11 bases lay between the germline ends. The CDR3 has 13 residues. CDR3 DNA: TGTGCCAGCAGTCCGGAGGGGTTTCAGCCCCAGCATTTT. Residues: CASSPEGFQPQHF.

In regard to this clone: Other DNA sequences from this sample encode an identical CDR3 as well. This chain joins TRBV3-1 (or the pseudogene TRBV3-2) and TRBJ1-1; TRBD1 is a possible D gene (5 bases). The CDR3 is made up of 13 amino acids. V was cut by 4 bases and J by 1 base, with 7 bases left in between. Germline V lookup: CDR1 LGHDT, CDR2 YNNKEL (reference sequence). This CDR3 is CASSPGQNTEAFF. CDR3 in DNA: TGTGCCAGCAGCCCTGGACAGAACACTGAAGCTTTCTTT.

This clone was seen once. The chain combines TRBV6-5 with TRBJ1-5, with D possibly matching TRBD1 (6 bases). This CDR3 has 13 amino acids. Germline-derived CDR1 and CDR2 are MNHEY and SVGAGI. The V end lost 6 bases, the J end lost 4 bases, and 10 bases lay between the germline ends. CDR3 sequence: CASRDRYNQPQHF. The CDR3 DNA reads as TGTGCCAGCAGGGACAGATATAATCAGCCCCAGCATTTT.

This chain connects TRBV4-3 to TRBJ2-1, with 10 bases identical to TRBD2. Losses at the gene ends were 4 bases for V and 5 bases for J; bases not matched to a gene: 14. Germline V gene data show CDR1 as LGHNA and CDR2 as YSLEER. CDR3 length: 18 amino acids. CDR3 region: CASSPVPFSGGFDNEQFF. In nucleotides, the CDR3 is TGCGCCAGCAGCCCCGTTCCATTTAGCGGGGGGTTCGACAATGAGCAGTTCTTC.

The chain combines TRBV18 with TRBJ2-3, with TRBD1 matching 8 bases. Germline CDR1 is KGHSH and CDR2 is LQKENI. The ends lost 2 bases at V and 3 bases at J; junction bases unmatched: 4. The CDR3 length is 15 residues. CDR3 in DNA: TGTGCCAGCTCACCAGGGACAGGAACGACAGATACGCAGTATTTT. Residues: CASSPGTGTTDTQYF.

V usage is TRBV19 and J usage is TRBJ2-1; D gene uncertain. The V gene lost 7 bases and the J gene lost 4 bases, with 11 bases spanning the gap. Germline loops: CDR1 LNHDA, CDR2 SQIVND (reference sequence). The CDR3 is made up of 13 amino acids. The CDR3 loop reads CASTSPPYNEQFF. The CDR3 coding sequence is TGTGCCAGTACCTCTCCCCCTTACAATGAGCAGTTCTTC. The full variable domain, with the rest looked up from reference TRBV19 and TRBJ2-1, is DGGITQSPKYLFRKEGQNVTLSCEQNLNHDAMYWYRQDPGQGLRLIYYSQIVNDFQKGDIAEGYSVSREKKESFPLTVTSAQKNPTAFYLCASTSPPYNEQFFGPGTRLTVL.

The chain has TRBV5-1 and TRBJ1-1; D ambiguous. The CDR3 contains 14 residues. CDR1 and CDR2 (germline): SGHRS, YFSETQ. V was trimmed by 0 bases and J by 1 base, leaving 7 bases between them. The CDR3 bases are TGCGCCAGCAGCTTGGTCGCAGGGAACACTGAAGCTTTCTTT. As protein: CASSLVAGNTEAFF.

The chain joins TRBV28 to TRBJ2-2; D perhaps matches TRBD1 (6 bases). This CDR3 comprises 16 residues. Trimming stripped 6 bases from V and 3 bases from J, with 17 bases between. CDR1 and CDR2 (germline): MDHEN, SYDVKM. CDR3 residues: CASRGANSLDTGELFF. The CDR3 DNA follows: TGTGCCAGCAGGGGGGCGAATTCTCTCGACACCGGGGAGCTGTTTTTT.

This chain links TRBV14 with TRBJ2-7, with D hard to call. The CDR3 is 11 amino acids. V lost 1 base and J lost 6, with 4 bases in between. Germline values: CDR1 SGHDN, CDR2 FVKESK. CDR3 residues: CASSQVGEQYF. Written as DNA, the CDR3 is TGTGCCAGCAGCCAAGTCGGCGAGCAGTACTTC.

The chain links TRBV15 to TRBJ1-6; D may be TRBD1 (6 bases). V was cut by 0 bases and J by 11 bases, with 14 bases left in between. CDR1 and CDR2 (germline): LNHNV, YYDKDF (reference sequence). This CDR3 comprises 15 residues. The CDR3 DNA reads TGTGCCACCAGCAGAGAGTCCAGGGGTCGCCCACCCCTCCACTTT. Residues: CATSRESRGRPPLHF.

This sequence joins TRBV18 and TRBJ1-2, with D possibly matching TRBD1 (5 bases). There are 13 residues in the CDR3. Germline V gives CDR1 KGHSH, CDR2 LQKENI. Trimming shortened V by 5 bases and J by 3 bases, and 10 bases separated the two germline ends. The CDR3 bases are TGTGCCAGCTCATCGGGGGACGACTATGGCTACACCTTC. Its protein is CASSSGDDYGYTF.

The table lists this clone with a count of one. The chain carries TRBV14 and TRBJ1-6; a weak D match, TRBD1 (5 bases). Per germline, CDR1 SGHDN and CDR2 FVKESK. The CDR3 extends over 18 amino acids. V lost 1 base and J lost 4, with 17 bases in between. The CDR3 protein is CASSQGGVSGWYNSPLHF. The DNA for the CDR3 is TGTGCCAGCAGCCAAGGGGGGGTCTCAGGGTGGTATAATTCACCCCTCCACTTT.